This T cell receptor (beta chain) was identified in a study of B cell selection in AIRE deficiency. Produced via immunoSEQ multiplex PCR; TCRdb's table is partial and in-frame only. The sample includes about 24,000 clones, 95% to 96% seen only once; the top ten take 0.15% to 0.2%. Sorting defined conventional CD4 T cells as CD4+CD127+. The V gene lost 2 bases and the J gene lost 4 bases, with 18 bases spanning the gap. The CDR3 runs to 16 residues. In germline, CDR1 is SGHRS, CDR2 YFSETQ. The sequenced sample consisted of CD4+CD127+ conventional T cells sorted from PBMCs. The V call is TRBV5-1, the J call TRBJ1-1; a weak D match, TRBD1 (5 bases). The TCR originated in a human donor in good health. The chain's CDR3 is CASSFSTFQGVTEAFF. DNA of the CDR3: TGCGCCAGCAGCTTTTCGACGTTCCAGGGTGTCACTGAAGCTTTCTTT.